This section outlines one T cell receptor (beta chain) sequence together with its context. In this sample, this clone turned up once. Its antigen is still unknown. The CDR3 end shows no conserved phenylalanine or tryptophan, and so a read error is likely. No DNA is shown, since the ends of the CDR3 on it are uncertain; the CDR3 is the one TCRdb lists. These data belong to a study of blood T cell repertoires in COVID-19 (TCRdb year 2020). Concerning the study at large: Samples covering the acute and convalescent phases of COVID-19 were provided by collaborators in the United States, Italy and Spain. Where available, HLA class I and class II types were taken from metadata supplied by the sample provider and were not determined by assay-based typing. The samples were drawn from two sources: the first 160 participants of the ongoing ImmuneRACE study, and approximately 1,300 subjects contributed by 6 global collaborators. Sample metadata almost always included a de-identified subject ID, COVID-19 status, age in years and sex. The repertoires were released in a freely available public database intended as a resource for research on the immune response to SARS-CoV-2. Deeply sampled blood TCRbeta repertoires from subjects exposed to, actively infected with, or recovered from COVID-19 were included in the dataset. The prospective study material was composed of cDNA or gDNA derived from T cells, B-cell-depleted T cells, or PBMCs. What the research found in general, with its limitations: How much clinical and demographic metadata was included differed by source and by participant, and the metadata was provided uncurated.

Whole blood was collected in K2EDTA tubes by collaborating institutions according to the institutions' own protocols. For TCRbeta analysis, collaborators shipped samples in one of three forms: frozen whole blood, isolated PBMCs, or DNA extracted from either of those sample types. TCRbeta CDR3 regions were amplified from genomic DNA using the immunoSEQ Assay, a bias-controlled multiplex PCR. The original methods were these. Nucleated cell counts per sample were estimated from amplification of reference gene primers within the assay. To quantify the absolute abundance of each unique TCRbeta CDR3 rearrangement, sequence reads were collapsed and filtered. Productive Simpson clonality was computed per sample as the square root of Simpson's diversity index over productive rearrangements. What TCRdb holds here is the immuneACCESS table cut down to in-frame rearrangements. Part of the clones is not present; checked against another copy, under half of the missing clones reflect an unresolved V gene, and the others are unexplained. V and J calls and clone size are given by that table; D and trimming were obtained from the DNA. The sample yields about 330,000 clones; 85% to 90% were counted once. The ten top clones hold 4% of the sample.

Based on the germline V gene, the CDR1 and CDR2 sequences are LGHNA and YSLEER. 13 amino acids form the CDR3, both terminal residues included. Sequencing input: peripheral blood. The chain couples TRBV4-3 to TRBJ2-3; TRBD2 is taken as the D call from the table, unchecked against the DNA. The sequence derives from a woman aged 45-65 years with active or convalescent COVID-19. The CDR3 loop reads CASSQDGSDIGPG.